Below are 27 T cell receptor beta chains sequenced from a single sample in a study of T cells in Graves' hyperthyroidism and ophthalmopathy. Amplification of TCR beta CDR3 regions used RNA as the template. RT-PCR in the first round (using the HTBI primer set) targeted the TCR CDR3. One entry per CDR3 protein, called by TCRdb with MiXCR from the multiplex PCR reads. The sample lists almost 350,000 distinct CDR3 sequences; 18% were seen once. What was sequenced was blood. These receptors originate from a woman between 40 and 55 years old with Graves' ophthalmopathy.

In this sample, this clonotype turned up many times. With a much larger clone just one base away, this may be a read error. This chain connects TRBV6-1 to TRBJ1-5; a weak D match, TRBD1 (6 bases). V was cut by 5 bases and J by 7 bases, with 18 bases left in between. Germline lookup yields CDR1 MNHNS and CDR2 SASEGT. The CDR3 length is 15 residues. The CDR3 is CASSPQQGGEQPQHF. As DNA, the CDR3 is TGTGCCAGCAGTCCGCAACAGGGAGGGGAACAGCCCCAGCATTTT.

The sample holds many counts of this clonotype. V and J are TRBV7-9 and TRBJ2-3; the D is unclear. The length of the CDR3 is 13 residues. The germline gives CDR1 SEHNR, CDR2 FQNEAQ (reference sequence). The V end was cut by 5 bases, the J end by 2 bases, with 8 bases between. CDR3 loop: CASSDLYTDTQYF. CDR3 coding DNA: TGTGCCAGCAGCGATTTATACACAGATACGCAGTATTTT.

This clonotype appeared many times. This sequence joins TRBV11-2 and TRBJ2-5, with a tentative D call TRBD2 (6 bases). Trimming took 1 base from V and 8 from J, leaving 8 bases between them. The CDR3 has 12 amino acids. CDR1 is SGHAT, CDR2 FQNNGV, per germline. Here the CDR3 reads CASSLGAGTQYF. In nucleotides, the CDR3 is TGTGCCAGCAGCTTAGGGGCGGGAACCCAGTACTTC.

This clonotype was recorded at least ten times. V and J are TRBV20-1 and TRBJ1-2; 7 nucleotides match TRBD1. The length of the CDR3 is 14 residues. Trimming took 4 bases from V and 2 from J; bases not matched to a gene: 7. Looked up from germline, CDR1 is DFQATT and CDR2 is SNEGSKA (reference sequence). CDR3 region: CSATSTGRNYGYTF. The CDR3 bases are TGCAGTGCTACGTCGACAGGGCGGAACTATGGCTACACCTTC.

This chain joins TRBV5-1 and TRBJ2-7, with a weak D call TRBD1 (6 bases). The CDR3 extends over 16 amino acids. Trimming took off 0 bases at V and 7 bases at J, with 20 bases between the two ends. From germline, CDR1 is SGHRS and CDR2 YFSETQ. CDR3 protein: CASSLEVSGAGSEQYF. As DNA, the CDR3 is TGCGCCAGCAGCTTGGAAGTGTCAGGGGCCGGGTCGGAGCAGTACTTC.

This clonotype was counted between two and nine times. This chain connects TRBV6-1 to TRBJ2-5; D is perhaps TRBD1 (6 bases). CDR1 and CDR2 (germline): MNHNS, SASEGT. The V gene lost 6 bases and the J gene lost 6 bases, with 14 bases spanning the gap. The CDR3 length is 13 residues. Here the CDR3 reads CASSGTGSKTQYF. The CDR3, as DNA: TGTGCCAGCAGCGGCACAGGGTCCAAGACCCAGTACTTC.

Ten or more counts support this clonotype. The chain is built from TRBV28 and TRBJ2-2; tentative D call: TRBD1 (5 bases). This CDR3 has 15 amino acids. The V end lost 2 bases, the J end lost 7 bases, and 14 bases lay between the germline ends. Germline CDR1 reads MDHEN; CDR2 reads SYDVKM. CDR3 residues: CASSLQAGFFGELFF. In DNA, the CDR3 is TGTGCCAGCAGTTTACAGGCAGGGTTTTTCGGGGAGCTGTTTTTT.

This clonotype was detected ten times or more. This chain uses TRBV4-1 with TRBJ1-2; the match to TRBD1 covers 8 bases. Germline CDR1 reads MGHRA; CDR2 reads YSYEKL. With 3 bases clipped from V and 3 bases from J, the junction kept 6 bases outside the gene matches. The CDR3 is 15 residues long. The DNA of the CDR3 is TGCGCCAGCAGCCAGAGGACAGGGAGGGACTATGGCTACACCTTC. This gives the protein CASSQRTGRDYGYTF.

This clonotype occurred many times. J is TRBJ1-1 and V is TRBV19; TRBD1 is a possible D gene (6 bases). The CDR3 contains 15 residues. V lost 7 bases and J lost 3, with 18 bases in between. Germline V gene sequence: CDR1 LNHDA, CDR2 SQIVND (reference sequence). CDR3 region: CASINEQGEDTEAFF. CDR3 nucleotide sequence: TGTGCCAGTATCAATGAACAGGGCGAGGACACTGAAGCTTTCTTT.

This clonotype was observed at least ten times. This chain links TRBV6-1 with TRBJ1-2; 7 positions match TRBD1. The CDR3 is 14 amino acids. CDR1 and CDR2 (germline): MNHNS, SASEGT. Germline trimming cut 7 bases from V and 6 bases from J; bases unmatched to any gene: 11. CDR3 DNA sequence: TGTGCCAGCAATCTTTACTCAGGGGGTAATGGCTACACCTTC. Its translation is CASNLYSGGNGYTF.

The sample holds many counts of this clonotype. This rearrangement joins TRBV6-2 or TRBV6-3 to TRBJ2-7; 14 bases fit TRBD2. Per germline, CDR1 MNHEY and CDR2 SVGEGT. The ends lost 5 bases at V and 6 bases at J; junction bases unmatched: 9. The CDR3 has 16 residues. CDR3 amino acids: CASSRPGTSGSGEQYF. In DNA, the CDR3 is TGTGCCAGCAGTAGGCCGGGGACTAGCGGGAGTGGCGAGCAGTACTTC.

This rearrangement joins TRBV20-1 to TRBJ2-5; D gene unclear. Between the trimmed V and J ends, which lost 7 bases and 0 bases, there was a span of 9 bases. This CDR3 spans 12 amino acids. CDR1 is DFQATT, CDR2 SNEGSKA, per germline (reference sequence). CDR3 residues: CSVLGYQETQYF. The CDR3 bases are TGCAGTGTTCTTGGGTACCAAGAGACCCAGTACTTC.

This clonotype was counted a few times. This may stem from a read error, because a much larger clone lies one nucleotide away. V and J are TRBV27 and TRBJ1-1; TRBD1 aligns across 11 bases. In germline, CDR1 is MNHEY, CDR2 SMNVEV (reference sequence). The CDR3 extends over 16 amino acids. J gave up 5 bases and V 6 bases, and 11 bases lay outside the gene matches. CDR3 protein: CASRGTGGVGTTEAFF. The CDR3 DNA reads TGTGCCAGCAGGGGGACAGGGGGAGTAGGGACTACTGAAGCTTTCTTT.

In this sample, this clonotype turned up many times. The rearrangement links TRBV11-2 to TRBJ1-1, with 9 bases identical to TRBD1. J gave up 1 base and V 6 bases, and 9 bases lay outside the gene matches. This CDR3 is built from 16 residues. CDR1 is SGHAT and CDR2 is FQNNGV in the germline V gene. As DNA, the CDR3 is TGTGCCAGCAGGAAAACAGGGGGCTCGGGGAACACTGAAGCTTTCTTT. Its protein is CASRKTGGSGNTEAFF. The full variable domain, completed using reference TRBV11-2 and TRBJ1-1, is EAGVAQSPRYKIIEKRQSVAFWCNPISGHATLYWYQQILGQGPKLLIQFQNNGVVDDSQLPKDRFSAERLKGVDSTLKIQPAKLEDSAVYLCASRKTGGSGNTEAFFGQGTRLTVV.

V usage is TRBV7-6 and J usage is TRBJ1-6; D gene uncertain. V lost 1 base, J lost 9 bases, and 7 bases lay in between. Germline V gene data show CDR1 as SGHVS and CDR2 as FNYEAQ. CDR3 length: 13 residues. CDR3 sequence reads: CASSLVEGSPLHF. The CDR3 coding sequence is TGTGCCAGCAGCTTAGTGGAAGGTTCACCCCTCCACTTT.

The gene calls are TRBV15 and TRBJ2-6; D gene unclear. The CDR3 is made up of 14 amino acids. Germline CDR1 and CDR2: LNHNV and YYDKDF (reference sequence). Trimming pared 5 bases from V and 0 bases from J, leaving 5 bases between. The CDR3 region is CATSVDSGANVLTF. The CDR3 bases are TGTGCCACCAGCGTGGACTCTGGGGCCAACGTCCTGACTTTC.

This clonotype was observed many times. The genes are TRBV6-2 or TRBV6-3 and TRBJ2-7, with 10 positions matching TRBD2. This CDR3 region has 15 residues. CDR1 is MNHEY, CDR2 SVGEGT, per germline. Losses at the gene ends were 3 bases for V and 2 bases for J; bases not matched to a gene: 4. This CDR3 reads CASSYASGSTYEQYF. The CDR3 DNA reads TGTGCCAGCAGTTATGCTAGCGGGAGCACCTACGAGCAGTACTTC.

With regard to this clonotype: This sequence may be a read error, since a much larger clone differs from it by one base. The rearrangement links TRBV24-1 to TRBJ2-2, with 10 bases aligning to TRBD2. The CDR3 length is 16 residues. After removal of 4 bases from V and 7 bases from J, the junction contained 8 bases not matched to a gene. CDR1 KGHDR and CDR2 SFDVKD come from the germline V gene. The CDR3 sequence is CATSDTSGTHVGELFF. DNA of the CDR3: TGTGCCACCAGTGACACTAGCGGGACGCATGTCGGGGAGCTGTTTTTT.

There are many counts of this clonotype. The chain employs TRBV7-6 and TRBJ1-1; maybe TRBD1 (6 bases). The CDR3 contains 13 residues. V lost 2 bases and J 11 bases, leaving 15 bases between the germline ends. CDR1 and CDR2 (germline): SGHVS, FNYEAQ. The CDR3 region has the DNA TGTGCCAGCAGCTTAAGAGGGGGTTGGAGGGCTTTCTTT. It codes for CASSLRGGWRAFF.

This clonotype has ten or more counts. This chain connects TRBV7-9 to TRBJ2-7; unclear D gene. Germline V lookup: CDR1 SEHNR, CDR2 FQNEAQ (reference sequence). V lost 3 bases, J lost 0 bases, and 12 bases lay in between. The CDR3 covers 15 residues. CDR3 sequence reads: CASSFGVGSSYEQYF. The CDR3 nucleotides are TGTGCCAGCAGCTTTGGCGTGGGTAGCTCCTACGAGCAGTACTTC.

This clonotype was counted many times. The chain couples TRBV20-1 to TRBJ1-6; 7 positions match TRBD1. This CDR3 comprises 13 residues. Germline trimming cut 3 bases from V and 5 bases from J; bases unmatched to any gene: 1. Germline V gene sequence: CDR1 DFQATT, CDR2 SNEGSKA (reference sequence). The CDR3 bases are TGCAGTGCTAGCAGGGGGAATAATTCACCCCTCCACTTT. Encoded protein: CSASRGNNSPLHF.

The chain uses TRBV30 and TRBJ1-6, with D uncertain. V lost 1 base, J lost 8 bases, and 9 bases lay in between. This CDR3 has 13 residues. CDR1 and CDR2 from the germline V gene are GTSNPN and SVGIG (reference sequence). CDR3 sequence: CAWSDGLDSPLHF. The CDR3 coding sequence is TGTGCCTGGAGTGACGGTTTGGATTCACCCCTCCACTTT.

This clonotype was counted many times. V gene TRBV7-8 combines with J gene TRBJ2-7; no firm D call. Trimming cost V 4 bases and J 6 bases, with 7 bases left between them. The CDR3 has 11 amino acids. Germline-derived CDR1 and CDR2 are SGHVS and FQNEAQ. The CDR3 loop is CASSSASEQYF. CDR3 bases: TGTGCCAGCAGCTCGGCTTCCGAGCAGTACTTC.

This clonotype has at least ten counts. This rearrangement joins TRBV20-1 to TRBJ2-2; TRBD1 matches at 10 bases. The germline gives CDR1 DFQATT, CDR2 SNEGSKA (reference sequence). The CDR3 is made up of 15 amino acids. The V and J ends lost 5 bases and 6 bases, in that order; junction bases with no gene match: 9. CDR3 bases: TGCAGTGCTCCTCCTGGCGGGACAGGGGCCGGGGAGCTGTTTTTT. Residues: CSAPPGGTGAGELFF.

This clonotype was recorded at least ten times. The CDR3 coding sequence is TGCAGTGCTAGAGATTTTATAGTGAACACTGAAGCTTTCTTT. Translating gives CSARDFIVNTEAFF. The chain employs TRBV20-1 and TRBJ1-1; D ambiguous. The CDR3 is made up of 14 amino acids. Germline-derived CDR1 and CDR2 are DFQATT and SNEGSKA (reference sequence). Trimming pared 0 bases from V and 0 bases from J, leaving 8 bases between.

The sample holds many counts of this clonotype. V is TRBV2 and J is TRBJ2-5, with 7 bases identical to TRBD1. The CDR3 is 14 residues long. J was trimmed by 1 base and V by 4 bases; bases with no gene match: 3. Germline values: CDR1 SNHLY, CDR2 FYNNEI. CDR3 DNA sequence: TGTGCCAGCAGTGTGGACAGGTTCCAAGAGACCCAGTACTTC. It codes for CASSVDRFQETQYF.

Many counts were recorded for this clonotype. The chain uses TRBV10-1 and TRBJ1-1, with 9 bases aligning to TRBD1. The CDR3 has 15 residues. V was pared by 2 bases and J by 6 bases, with 7 bases of the junction left unmatched. Germline CDR1 is WNHNN and CDR2 is SYGVQD (reference sequence). The CDR3 spells CASSEMGQGYAEAFF. Here the CDR3 DNA reads TGCGCCAGCAGTGAGATGGGACAGGGTTACGCTGAAGCTTTCTTT.